These T cell receptor beta chains were read from a single sample in a study of T cells after yellow fever vaccination. TCRdb recomputed calls from the 5' RACE reads with MiXCR, one row per CDR3 protein. The profile shows hundreds of thousands of distinct CDR3 sequences, over 4% of them singletons. This sample comprised PBMCs, obtained 5 days after the yellow fever booster vaccination. Source of these receptors: a man in his late teens or twenties who received the YFV17D yellow fever vaccine. Each CDR3 is given with its conserved first and last residue. A D gene is named only where the DNA matches it firmly. A row's size may be missing; if present it is once, few, many or a size class.

few TRBJ2-2 TRBV20-1 . TGCAGTGCTTCGGTGGCCGGGGAGCTGTTTTTT CSASVAGELFF
few TRBJ2-1 TRBV5-4 TRBD1 TGTGCCAGCAGCTGGGACAGGGGAGAGCAGTTCTTC CASSWDRGEQFF
many TRBJ1-5 TRBV7-9 . TGTGCCAGCAGCTTTGATGGGCGGCAGCCCCAGCATTTT CASSFDGRQPQHF
many TRBJ2-5 TRBV25-1 TRBD1 TGTGCCAGCAGTCAGCCGACAGGGGGCGGAGAGACCCAGTACTTC CASSQPTGGGETQYF
. TRBJ2-1 TRBV15 . TGTGCCACCAGCATTCAGAGCTCCTACAATGAGCAGTTCTTC CATSIQSSYNEQFF
once TRBJ1-5 TRBV6-6 . TGTGCCAGCAGTTCACCCCTCTTCCGCAGGGGCCATCAGCCCCAGCATTTT CASSSPLFRRGHQPQHF
few TRBJ1-4 TRBV20-1 . TGCAGTGCTAGAGACCGGACACGGGATGAAAAACTGTTTTTT CSARDRTRDEKLFF
many TRBJ1-5 TRBV5-1 TRBD1 TGCGCCAGCAGCCTGACAGGGGACCGTAGCAATCAGCCCCAGCATTTT CASSLTGDRSNQPQHF
. TRBJ1-4 TRBV7-9 . TGTGCCAGCAGCCCCGGGACATCGGCAACTAATGAAAAACTGTTTTTT CASSPGTSATNEKLFF
. TRBJ2-1 TRBV13 TRBD1 TGTGCCAGCAGCTTAGGCCTAACCGGACAGGGCGAGGGTGAGCAGTTCTTC CASSLGLTGQGEGEQFF
few TRBJ1-3 TRBV4-2 . TGTGCCAGCAGCCATAGTCGAAACACCATATATTTT CASSHSRNTIYF
many TRBJ2-5 TRBV5-1 TRBD2 TGCGCCAGCAGCTTGGCCGATGGGGGAGGGGAGACCCAGTACTTC CASSLADGGGETQYF
. TRBJ2-3 TRBV10-3 . TGTGCCATCAGTCGACGGGCAGATACGCAGTATTTT CAISRRADTQYF
. TRBJ2-1 TRBV11-2 . TGTGCCAGCAGCTCTAAAGCAGGGGCGAAGGTCAATGAGCAGTTCTTC CASSSKAGAKVNEQFF
. TRBJ2-5 TRBV27 TRBD2 TGTGCCAGCAGTTTATCGATTAGCGGGGGCGCGGAGACCCAGTACTTC CASSLSISGGAETQYF
many TRBJ2-3 TRBV12-5 . TGTGCTAGTGGTCCCGGGACTGCCAACCTCGGTACGCAGTATTTT CASGPGTANLGTQYF
many TRBJ2-5 TRBV5-1 . TGCGCCAGCAGCCCGGAAGCGGGCCATGTGGGGGAGACCCAGTACTTC CASSPEAGHVGETQYF
many TRBJ2-1 TRBV7-2 TRBD1 TGTGCCAGCAGCTCATACCGGGACAGGACGAACAATGAGCAGTTCTTC CASSSYRDRTNNEQFF
many TRBJ1-5 TRBV6-1 . TGTGCCAACCCTAGGACTCGGCCCCAGCATTTT CANPRTRPQHF
few TRBJ2-5 TRBV5-5 . TGTGCCAGCAGCTCCCTTGGGGGGGACAAGACCCAGTACTTC CASSSLGGDKTQYF
many TRBJ2-1 TRBV6-5 . TGTGCCAGCAGTTATGGCGGCAACAATGAGCAGTTCTTC CASSYGGNNEQFF
few TRBJ2-7 TRBV19 TRBD1 TGTGCCAGTAGCACCGGGACAGGGTACGAGCAGTACTTC CASSTGTGYEQYF
. TRBJ1-2 TRBV12-3/TRBV12-4 . TGTGCCAGCAGTTCGATGGCAGGTCATGGCTACACCTTC CASSSMAGHGYTF
few TRBJ2-3 TRBV20-1 . TGCAGTGCTAGTCGCCCCCCACTAGATACGCAGTATTTT CSASRPPLDTQYF
. TRBJ1-6 TRBV19 . TGTGCCAGTAGTAACTTACAGCGCCCAGGGAATTCACCCCTCCACTTT CASSNLQRPGNSPLHF
medium-sized TRBJ2-1 TRBV6-4 TRBD2 TGTGCCAGCAGTGGGACTAGCGGAACCTACAATGAGCAGTTCTTC CASSGTSGTYNEQFF
. TRBJ1-1 TRBV7-2 . TGTGCCAGCAGCTTTACGGTGGACACTGAAGCTTTCTTT CASSFTVDTEAFF
many TRBJ1-2 TRBV5-1 . TGCGCCAGCAGCTTGATCGGGGGAAACGGCTACACCTTC CASSLIGGNGYTF
many TRBJ1-1 TRBV9 . TGTGCCAGCAGCGGAGGAGTTTGGGACGGAACTGAAGCTTTCTTT CASSGGVWDGTEAFF
few TRBJ2-5 TRBV29-1 . TGCAGCGTTGAAGATCGGGCAGCCGAAGGAGAGACCCAGTACTTC CSVEDRAAEGETQYF
many TRBJ1-2 TRBV5-1 . TGCGCCAGCAGCTCCGGGACCCTAGGTGGCTACACCTTC CASSSGTLGGYTF
few TRBJ2-3 TRBV5-1 . TGCGCCAGCAGCTTGGCGACCAAGGATACGCAGTATTTT CASSLATKDTQYF
few TRBJ2-4 TRBV12-3/TRBV12-4 . TGTGCCAGCAGTTTTGTACAGGGAGGAGACATTCAGTACTTC CASSFVQGGDIQYF
. TRBJ1-2 TRBV7-3 . TGTGCCAGCAGCCCCTGGCGGGGAGGAGGCTACACCTTC CASSPWRGGGYTF
. TRBJ2-3 TRBV28 . TGTGCCAGCAGTTTAGCTCACAGCAGCACAGATACGCAGTATTTT CASSLAHSSTDTQYF
few TRBJ1-1 TRBV7-2 . TGTGCCAGCAGCGCGGGACCTAGGAACACTGAAGCTTTCTTT CASSAGPRNTEAFF
few TRBJ1-1 TRBV6-6 . TGTGCCAGCAGGCCTGGACTAAACAAAGAAGCTTTCTTT CASRPGLNKEAFF
many TRBJ2-1 TRBV6-2/TRBV6-3 . TGTGCCAGCAGTTACTCGTTCCTAGCGTCCTACAATGAGCAGTTCTTC CASSYSFLASYNEQFF
many TRBJ2-5 TRBV4-3 TRBD1 TGCGCCAGCAGCCAAGTACCCAGGGGGGAGACCCAGTACTTC CASSQVPRGETQYF
many TRBJ2-3 TRBV15 . TGTGCCACCAGCAGAGATCCAGGAGGAGATACGCAGTATTTT CATSRDPGGDTQYF
. TRBJ2-1 TRBV7-2 . TGTGCCAGCAGCTTATATTTCAATGAGCAGTTCTTC CASSLYFNEQFF
few TRBJ1-2 TRBV12-3/TRBV12-4 . TGTGCCAGCAGCCTAGGTATAACTAGTGGCTACACCTTC CASSLGITSGYTF
. TRBJ2-2 TRBV28 TRBD1 TGTGCCAGCAGTCTCTCGACAGGGTCCCCCACCGGGGAGCTGTTTTTT CASSLSTGSPTGELFF
few TRBJ1-2 TRBV12-5 . TGTGCTAGTGGTTGGGCGGGCAGACGCTATGGCTACACCTTC CASGWAGRRYGYTF
many TRBJ2-1 TRBV5-1 . TGCGCCAGCAGCTTGGTGTCGGGCGGCGGCAATGAGCAGTTCTTC CASSLVSGGGNEQFF
. TRBJ1-5 TRBV12-5 TRBD1 TGTGCTAGTACAGGGGGTAGCAATCAGCCCCAGCATTTT CASTGGSNQPQHF
few TRBJ2-7 TRBV14 . TGTGCCAGCAGCCCCCGAAGGGGCAGTCGAAACTACGAGCAGTACTTC CASSPRRGSRNYEQYF
few TRBJ1-5 TRBV2 . TGTGCCAGCGGTCCACAGGTTAATCAGCCCCAGCATTTT CASGPQVNQPQHF
. TRBJ2-7 TRBV18 TRBD1 TGTGCCAGCTCACCTGGGACAGGGAACCGCTACGAGCAGTACTTC CASSPGTGNRYEQYF
few TRBJ2-5 TRBV12-3/TRBV12-4 TRBD2 TGTGCCAGCAGTCCACTAGCGGGGGGAGTCGGAGAGACCCAGTACTTC CASSPLAGGVGETQYF